The sequence of this T cell receptor (beta chain) was determined in a study of blood T cell repertoires in COVID-19. Study information: Both acute and convalescent COVID-19 samples were obtained from the United States, Italy and Spain. The cDNA or gDNA used as material had been derived from T cells, B-cell-depleted T cells, or PBMCs.

In the original analysis: Nucleated cell counts were estimated from reference gene primer amplification. This table comes from immunoSEQ multiplex PCR, and its TCRdb copy is limited to in-frame clones, with some not included. For V, J and clone size, that table is used; D and trimming come from the DNA. This table has roughly 18,000 clones, 82% appearing once. The sequence derives from a human donor in a cohort sampled during active COVID-19. The sample taken for sequencing was peripheral blood.

CDR3 protein: CASSELGRRANEKLFF. The CDR3 nucleotides are TGTGCCAGCAGTGAATTGGGGAGGCGAGCTAATGAAAAACTGTTTTTT. The chain combines TRBV25-1 with TRBJ1-4; no reliable D call. This CDR3 is built from 16 residues. Trimming took 1 base from V and 3 from J, leaving 12 bases between them. Germline values: CDR1 MGHDK, CDR2 SYGVNS. The full variable domain, its missing parts supplied by reference TRBV25-1 and TRBJ1-4, is EADIYQTPRYLVIGTGKKITLECSQTMGHDKMYWYQQDPGMELHLIHYSYGVNSTEKGDLSSESTVSRIRTEHFPLTLESARPSHTSQYLCASSELGRRANEKLFFGSGTQLSVL.